The clone carrying this TCR beta chain was counted ten times or more. Antigen: not known. These data come from a study of T cell repertoires in cytomegalovirus infection. General study results and limits: Totalled public TCR beta family frequency picked out people who carried CMV plus the relevant HLA.

TCRdb reanalysed the reads using MiXCR and keeps one entry per CDR3 protein. This table holds around 250,000 distinct CDR3 sequences, approximately 17% found once. Germline CDR1 and CDR2: LGHDT and YNNKEL (reference sequence). V lost 4 bases to trimming and J lost 1 base, with 11 bases between them. This CDR3 contains 15 residues. This chain joins TRBV3-1 and TRBJ2-1; no clear D. The clonotype comes from a human donor in good health (CMV status not recorded). Some clones in this sample may be carry-over from other donors' samples. Sequencing was carried out using CD8+ T cells from PBMCs. CDR3 protein: CASSPISVSYNEQFF. In nucleotides, the CDR3 is TGTGCCAGCAGCCCCATTTCTGTTTCCTACAATGAGCAGTTCTTC.